This TCR beta chain was sequenced in a study of breast tumors, draining lymph nodes, adjacent tissues. Study-wide findings and caveats: Tumors had less TCR diversity than lymph nodes, more than nontumor tissue. Findings are consistent with lymph node origin and intratumoral expansion of most tumor T cells. Data only fit, rather than demonstrated, lymph node origin of most tumor T cells.

Germline loops: CDR1 MDHEN, CDR2 SYDVKM. The CDR3 covers 11 residues. TCRdb processed the multiplex PCR reads anew with MiXCR; each CDR3 protein has one entry. This table holds about 12,000 distinct CDR3 sequences, 55% to 75% found once. A note on this clonotype: The antigen remains unidentified.

This chain uses TRBV28 with TRBJ2-7; 7 bases are a match to TRBD2. The receptor comes from a female donor with breast cancer. Some clones in this sample may be carry-over from other donors' samples. Material: tumor-adjacent breast tissue. In DNA, the CDR3 is TGTGCAGCGCGGGGGTTAGGGGAGCAGTACTTC. This translates into CAARGLGEQYF.